This TCR beta chain was captured by sequencing in a study of blood T cell repertoires in COVID-19. As for the study in general: Donors in the United States, Italy and Spain gave samples during acute or convalescent COVID-19. PBMCs, B-cell-depleted T cells, or T cells were the source of the cDNA or gDNA that made up the material.

Trimming shortened V by 6 bases and J by 0 bases, and 23 bases separated the two germline ends. The CDR3 length is 18 residues. The V gene's germline CDR1 is LNHDA and CDR2 SQIVND (reference sequence). Under the authors' procedure: Amplification of reference gene primers provided the estimated nucleated cell counts. Sequencing used immunoSEQ multiplex PCR; TCRdb keeps in-frame clones, though not all of them. The D gene and trimming were derived from the DNA, and the V and J assignments and clone size from that table. The repertoire has under 200,000 clones, nearly 90% of them found once; the top ten carry around a fifth.

This receptor was taken from a man aged 55 to 69 with active or convalescent COVID-19. Sequenced: peripheral blood. The chain recombines TRBV19 with TRBJ1-1, with D maybe TRBD1 (6 bases). The CDR3 sequence: CASSPAGAVVGLNTEAFF. The CDR3 DNA follows: TGTGCCAGTAGCCCCGCAGGGGCCGTCGTGGGGCTGAACACTGAAGCTTTCTTT.